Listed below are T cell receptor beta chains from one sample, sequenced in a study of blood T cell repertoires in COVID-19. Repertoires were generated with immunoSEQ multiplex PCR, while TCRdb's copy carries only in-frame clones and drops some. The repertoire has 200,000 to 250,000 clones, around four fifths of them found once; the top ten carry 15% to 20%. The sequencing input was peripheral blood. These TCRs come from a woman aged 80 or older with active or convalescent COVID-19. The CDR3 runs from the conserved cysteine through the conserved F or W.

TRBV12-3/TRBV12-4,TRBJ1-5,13,CASSLTGGQPQHF
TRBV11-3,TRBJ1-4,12,CASSLREEKLFF
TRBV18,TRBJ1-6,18,CASSPPLRHRSYNSPLHF
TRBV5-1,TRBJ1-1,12,CASSVTGTEAFF
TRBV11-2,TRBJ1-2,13,CASSFLEGRGYTF
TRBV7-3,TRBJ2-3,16,CASSPALGTGQDTQYF
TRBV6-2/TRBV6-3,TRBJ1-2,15,CASSASRTTIYGYTF
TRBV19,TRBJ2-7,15,CASKAGARGSYEQYF
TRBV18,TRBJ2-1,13,CASSPLQGNEQFF
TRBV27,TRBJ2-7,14,CASSLRRDSYEQYF
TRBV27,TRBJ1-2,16,CASSLSSTGRLGGYTF
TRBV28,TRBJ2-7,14,CASSVWDRVLEQYF
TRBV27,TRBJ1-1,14,CASSRGTGGTEAFF
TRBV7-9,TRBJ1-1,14,CASNRDRGNTEAFF
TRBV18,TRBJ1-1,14,CASSQQGASTEAFF
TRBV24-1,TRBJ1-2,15,CATSPSDRGGYGYTF
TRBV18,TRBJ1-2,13,CASSPQQDYGYTF
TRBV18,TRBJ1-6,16,CASSTQGSANNSPLHF
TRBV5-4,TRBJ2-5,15,CASSEQRGGKETQYF
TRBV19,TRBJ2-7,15,CASSPRTGVNYEQYF
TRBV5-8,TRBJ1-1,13,CASSFVGTDRAFF
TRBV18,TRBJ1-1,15,CASSPSSGVRTEAFF
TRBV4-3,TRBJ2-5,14,CASSQERDSRVQYF
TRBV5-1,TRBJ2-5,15,CASSLGQGLQETQYF
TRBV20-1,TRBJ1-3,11,CSASSGVTIYF
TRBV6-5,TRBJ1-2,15,CASSSREGGRYGYTF
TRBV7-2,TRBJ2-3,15,CASSPGLAGLDTQYF
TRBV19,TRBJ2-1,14,CASARRGQYNEQFF
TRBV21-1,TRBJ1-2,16,CASSRLTSRSGYGYTF
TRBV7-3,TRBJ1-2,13,CASSRDRDYGYTF
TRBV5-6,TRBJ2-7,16,CASSRPYRGRDYEQYF
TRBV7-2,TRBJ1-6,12,CASTSPGGTLHF
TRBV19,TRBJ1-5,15,CASSILGQKSQPQHF
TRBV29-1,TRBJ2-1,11,CSVWGDNEQFF
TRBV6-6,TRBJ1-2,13,CASTYGGVGGYTF
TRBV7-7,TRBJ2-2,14,CASTTGANTGELFF
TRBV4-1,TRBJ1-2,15,CASSQFRTTNYGYTF
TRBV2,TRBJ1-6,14,CASRPGGSHSPLHF
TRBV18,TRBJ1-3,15,CASSPPESGGNTIYF
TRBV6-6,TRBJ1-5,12,CASSPLNQPQHF
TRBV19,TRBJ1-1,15,CASSRQGGLDTEAFF
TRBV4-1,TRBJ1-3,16,CASSQDTGGAGNTIYF
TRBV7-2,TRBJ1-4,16,CASSFGTAATNEKLFF
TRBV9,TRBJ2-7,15,CASSLAGAESYEQYF
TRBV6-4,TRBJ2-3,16,CASSDEPERCTDTQYF
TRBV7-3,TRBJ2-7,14,CASSATSDSYEQYF